These T cell receptor beta chains were read from a single sample in a study of T-cell reconstitution after alpha-beta-depleted transplantation in children. In TCRdb, the PCR reads were re-called with MiXCR into one record per CDR3 protein. Altogether over 550,000 distinct CDR3 sequences are present, more than 9% being singletons, with the ten largest covering about 4.3%. Sequencing was performed on PBMCs from the stem cell graft donor, taken from the stem cell graft. The receptors originated from a human donor who donated a stem cell graft to a child with acute myeloid leukemia. Both conserved end residues are part of each CDR3. D genes are given only for firm matches. Clone size is given for some rows only: seen once, a few or many times, or a class if the clone is expanded.

V	size	D	J	CDR3	DNA
TRBV14	many	-	TRBJ1-5	CASSLGGGRPQHF	TGTGCCAGCAGCCTCGGGGGAGGGAGGCCCCAGCATTTT
TRBV20-1	few	TRBD1	TRBJ1-4	CSAVPGQAGEKLFF	TGCAGTGCTGTACCGGGACAGGCAGGAGAAAAACTGTTTTTT
TRBV20-1	few	-	TRBJ1-1	CSAPKQPQNTEAFF	TGCAGTGCCCCCAAACAGCCACAAAACACTGAAGCTTTCTTT
TRBV5-1	few	TRBD2	TRBJ2-3	CASRRLAGVTDTQYF	TGCGCCAGCAGGAGGCTAGCGGGAGTTACAGATACGCAGTATTTT
TRBV6-5	many	-	TRBJ1-5	CASSSIRLGVYSNQPQHF	TGTGCCAGCAGTTCGATCCGACTCGGGGTTTATAGCAATCAGCCCCAGCATTTT
TRBV2	-	-	TRBJ2-1	CASSEITEQFF	TGTGCCAGCAGTGAAATCACAGAGCAGTTCTTC
TRBV24-1	-	-	TRBJ2-1	CATSVGQRQDNEQFF	TGTGCCACCAGTGTAGGGCAGAGACAGGACAATGAGCAGTTCTTC
TRBV7-2	-	-	TRBJ2-1	CASSFWGGAHNEQFF	TGTGCCAGCAGCTTTTGGGGTGGCGCCCACAATGAGCAGTTCTTC
TRBV29-1	-	TRBD1	TRBJ1-1	CSVDRTGEGAFF	TGCAGCGTTGACCGGACAGGGGAGGGAGCTTTCTTT
TRBV20-1	many	-	TRBJ2-5	CSARGINQETQYF	TGCAGTGCTAGGGGAATTAACCAAGAGACCCAGTACTTC
TRBV6-4	-	-	TRBJ2-5	CASSDSWQGSRETQYF	TGTGCCAGCAGTGACTCTTGGCAGGGTAGTAGAGAGACCCAGTACTTC
TRBV4-3	few	-	TRBJ1-6	CASSQDRQGSSPLHF	TGCGCCAGCAGCCAAGATCGCCAAGGGTCCTCACCCCTCCACTTT
TRBV6-1	few	-	TRBJ1-2	CASTGGSNYGYTF	TGTGCCAGCACGGGGGGTTCTAACTATGGCTACACCTTC
TRBV6-2/TRBV6-3	few	-	TRBJ2-7	CASASGRRVRYEQYF	TGTGCCAGCGCCAGTGGGAGGCGTGTAAGATACGAGCAGTACTTC
TRBV25-1	-	-	TRBJ2-5	CASSLMGVGRDRETQYF	TGTGCCAGCTCTCTAATGGGTGTCGGACGGGACCGAGAGACCCAGTACTTC
TRBV20-1	-	TRBD1	TRBJ1-1	CSARYDRGYATEAFF	TGCAGTGCTAGATACGACAGGGGTTATGCCACTGAAGCTTTCTTT
TRBV29-1	many	TRBD2	TRBJ2-3	CSAGPASGRSGTDTQYF	TGCAGCGCTGGGCCCGCTAGCGGGAGATCGGGCACAGATACGCAGTATTTT
TRBV15	few	-	TRBJ2-1	CATSRGLNEQFF	TGTGCCACCTCACGGGGGTTGAATGAGCAGTTCTTC
TRBV28	-	TRBD1	TRBJ2-1	CASSWTGLGNEQFF	TGTGCCAGCAGTTGGACAGGGTTGGGTAATGAGCAGTTCTTC
TRBV10-3	many	-	TRBJ2-3	CAIRGSSGTDTQYF	TGTGCCATCAGAGGGAGTTCGGGCACAGATACGCAGTATTTT
TRBV15	few	-	TRBJ2-7	CATSRETSSYEQYF	TGTGCCACCAGCAGAGAGACTAGCTCCTACGAGCAGTACTTC
TRBV7-8	few	-	TRBJ2-3	CASSPLGTSGDTQYF	TGTGCCAGCAGCCCCCTCGGGACCTCGGGAGATACGCAGTATTTT
TRBV4-2	few	-	TRBJ2-1	CASSQDPGEENEQFF	TGTGCCAGCAGCCAAGATCCGGGAGAGGAGAATGAGCAGTTCTTC
TRBV12-3/TRBV12-4	few	TRBD1	TRBJ1-2	CASRPGQWSYGYTF	TGTGCCAGCAGGCCGGGACAGTGGTCCTATGGCTACACCTTC
TRBV5-1	few	-	TRBJ2-6	CASNPVLDLTGANVLTF	TGCGCCAGCAACCCGGTCCTTGATCTGACTGGGGCCAACGTCCTGACTTTC
TRBV15	-	TRBD1	TRBJ1-2	CATSRDRTGDGYTF	TGTGCCACCAGCAGAGATCGGACAGGGGACGGCTACACCTTC
TRBV11-2	many	TRBD2	TRBJ2-1	CASSLGLAGGRQFF	TGTGCCAGCAGCTTGGGACTAGCGGGAGGGAGGCAGTTCTTC
TRBV28	many	TRBD2	TRBJ2-3	CASSQREFRDTQYF	TGTGCCAGCAGCCAGCGGGAGTTTCGAGATACGCAGTATTTT
TRBV6-2/TRBV6-3	-	TRBD2	TRBJ2-1	CASSYGTSGMSSYNEQFF	TGTGCCAGCAGTTATGGGACTAGCGGGATGAGCTCCTACAATGAGCAGTTCTTC
TRBV6-5	-	-	TRBJ2-7	CASRERPYEQYF	TGTGCCAGCAGGGAAAGGCCCTACGAGCAGTACTTC
TRBV2	-	-	TRBJ2-4	CASRHTDAIQYF	TGTGCCAGCAGGCATACAGATGCCATTCAGTACTTC
TRBV7-8	few	-	TRBJ1-2	CASSWGTAGYTF	TGTGCCAGCAGCTGGGGGACGGCCGGCTACACCTTC
TRBV2	-	TRBD1	TRBJ1-5	CASRYTGGDQPQHF	TGTGCCAGCAGGTACACAGGGGGCGATCAGCCCCAGCATTTT
TRBV5-6	few	-	TRBJ2-4	CASTPGRGGLGAKNIQYF	TGTGCCAGCACCCCGGGCAGGGGGGGTTTGGGAGCCAAAAACATTCAGTACTTC
TRBV29-1	few	-	TRBJ2-1	CSKDRGGGEQFF	TGCAGCAAAGACAGGGGAGGGGGTGAGCAGTTCTTC
TRBV30	many	-	TRBJ2-2	CAWRERVSTGELFF	TGTGCCTGGAGGGAGCGAGTCTCCACCGGGGAGCTGTTTTTT
TRBV12-3/TRBV12-4	many	-	TRBJ1-3	CASTLAANTIYF	TGTGCCAGCACCCTAGCGGCAAACACCATATATTTT
TRBV10-3	few	-	TRBJ2-7	CATGLRNEQYF	TGTGCCACCGGACTAAGAAACGAGCAGTACTTC
TRBV2	many	-	TRBJ1-2	CARATGFGYTF	TGTGCCAGGGCTACAGGGTTTGGCTACACCTTC
TRBV20-1	few	TRBD2	TRBJ2-5	CSARGLGLAVQETQYF	TGCAGTGCTAGGGGATTGGGACTAGCGGTCCAAGAGACCCAGTACTTC
TRBV7-6	-	TRBD1	TRBJ1-1	CASSTATGSRTEAFF	TGTGCCAGCAGCACCGCGACAGGGTCGCGGACTGAAGCTTTCTTT
TRBV27	many	-	TRBJ2-7	CASSFRVSYEQYF	TGTGCCAGCAGTTTCCGGGTTTCCTACGAGCAGTACTTC
TRBV27	many	TRBD1	TRBJ1-5	CASSSGTGGNQPQHF	TGTGCCAGCAGTTCCGGGACAGGGGGCAATCAGCCCCAGCATTTT
TRBV28	few	TRBD1	TRBJ2-3	CASSSQGAGTDTQYF	TGTGCCAGCAGTTCACAGGGGGCGGGGACAGATACGCAGTATTTT